What follows is one T cell receptor beta chain and its context. As yet, its antigen is unknown. This specimen comes from a study of shared clonotypes between healthy human individuals. Whole-study context: The plates for each donor numbered three CD4 naive, three CD4 memory, two CD8 naive and one CD8 memory.

Overall study findings and caveats: Clonotype sharing among the donors was expected to vary with sequencing depth.

Generated by immunoSEQ multiplex PCR, the TCRdb table keeps only in-frame clones and is missing some. Of fewer than 2.5 million clones listed, approximately 94% are singletons. Germline lookup yields CDR1 SNHLY and CDR2 FYNNEI. Trimming shortened V by 8 bases and J by 3 bases, and 14 bases separated the two germline ends. CDR3 size: 13 residues. CD45RA-negative memory and CD45RA+ naive subsets were split from the CD4+ cells. The rearrangement uses TRBV2 and TRBJ2-7; D tentatively fits TRBD1 or TRBD2 (5 bases each). Sample: naive CD4+ T cells from PBMCs. Subset meaning: CD45RA+ positively selected. This clonotype originated in a man between 18 and 29 years old in good health. Some clones in this sample may be carry-over from other donors' samples. DNA for the CDR3: TGTGCCAGCTGCCGGGGACCTGGCTACGAGCAGTACTTC. This codes for CASCRGPGYEQYF.